The clone carrying this TCR beta chain was counted many times. This sample stems from a study of human T cells and chemical hapten exposure. Across the study: The patients were mostly female; they had alopecia areata, totalis or universalis.

Looked up from germline, CDR1 is MNHEY and CDR2 is SVGAGI. The CDR3 length is 16 residues. V lost 5 bases and J 4 bases, leaving 17 bases between the germline ends. As for time point: pre-sensitization, week 0. Described treatment: therapeutic diphenylcyclopropenone sensitization with weekly scalp DPC. One entry per CDR3 protein, called by TCRdb with MiXCR from the RACE reads. This sample carries about 350,000 distinct CDR3 sequences, around 5.5% of them seen once, and the ten largest clones take more than 8%. V usage is TRBV6-5 and J usage is TRBJ2-2; possibly TRBD1 or TRBD2 for D (5 bases each). This receptor was taken from a woman in her late teens or twenties with alopecia areata. Some clones in this sample may be carry-over from other donors' samples. Sequenced material: whole blood, taken in connection with sensitization to the hapten diphenylcyclopropenone (DPC). CDR3 sequence reads: CASSAPFEGSTGELFF. The CDR3 DNA is TGTGCCAGCAGTGCCCCCTTCGAGGGGAGCACCGGGGAGCTGTTTTTT.